This TCR beta chain is drawn from a study of cytomegalovirus exposure and HLA in healthy donors. The PCR ran on 60 Vbeta and 13 Jbeta primers. This table comes from immunoSEQ multiplex PCR, and its TCRdb copy is limited to in-frame clones, with some not included. The sample records roughly 180,000 clones, approximately 84% being singletons. Germline CDR1 SGHRS, CDR2 YFSETQ. V was clipped by 4 bases and J by 2 bases; unmatched bases: 3. CDR3 length equals 14 residues. Sequencing input: PBMCs. The genes are TRBV5-1 and TRBJ1-3; 7 bases line up with TRBD1. The clonotype comes from a girl aged 10 to 17 in good health and CMV-seropositive. The CDR3 sequence is CASSDGTAGNTIYF. The CDR3 nucleotides read TGCGCCAGCAGCGACGGGACAGCTGGAAACACCATATATTTT.